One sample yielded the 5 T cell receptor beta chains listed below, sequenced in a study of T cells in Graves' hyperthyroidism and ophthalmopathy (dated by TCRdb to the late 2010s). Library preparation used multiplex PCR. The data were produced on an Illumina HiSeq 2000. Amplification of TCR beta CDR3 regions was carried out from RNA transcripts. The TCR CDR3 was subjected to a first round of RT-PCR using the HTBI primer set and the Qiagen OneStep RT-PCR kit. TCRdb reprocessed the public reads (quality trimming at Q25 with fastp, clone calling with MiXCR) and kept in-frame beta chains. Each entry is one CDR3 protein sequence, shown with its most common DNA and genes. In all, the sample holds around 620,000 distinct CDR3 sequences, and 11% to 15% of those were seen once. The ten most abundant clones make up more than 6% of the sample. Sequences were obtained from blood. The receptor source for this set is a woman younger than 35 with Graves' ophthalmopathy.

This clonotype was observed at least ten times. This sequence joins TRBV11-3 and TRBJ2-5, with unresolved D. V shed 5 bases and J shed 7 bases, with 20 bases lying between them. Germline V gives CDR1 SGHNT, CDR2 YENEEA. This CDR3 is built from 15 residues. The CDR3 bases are TGTGCCAGCAGCCCCAGTGGGCCTACCCTGGGGACCCAGTACTTC. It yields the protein CASSPSGPTLGTQYF.

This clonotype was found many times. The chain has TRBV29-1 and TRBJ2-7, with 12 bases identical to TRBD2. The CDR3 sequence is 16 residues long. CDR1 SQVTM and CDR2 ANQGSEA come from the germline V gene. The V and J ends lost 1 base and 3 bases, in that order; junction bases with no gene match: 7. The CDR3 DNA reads TGCAGCGTTGAAGGCCTAGCGGGAGGGTCCAGCTACGAGCAGTACTTC. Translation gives CSVEGLAGGSSYEQYF.

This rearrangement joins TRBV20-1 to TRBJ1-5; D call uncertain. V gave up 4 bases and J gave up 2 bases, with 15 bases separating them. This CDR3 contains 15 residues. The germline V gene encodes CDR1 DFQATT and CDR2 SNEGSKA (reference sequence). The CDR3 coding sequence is TGCAGTGCTACCCCCCTCCAGAGGGGCAATCAGCCCCAGCATTTT. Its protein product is CSATPLQRGNQPQHF.

The CDR3 reads CADIGRQVSYEQYF. CDR3 nucleotides: TGTGCCGATATAGGACGGCAAGTCTCCTACGAGCAGTACTTC. This chain connects TRBV6-2 or TRBV6-3 to TRBJ2-7; D not certain. CDR3 length: 14 residues. The germline CDR1 and CDR2 sequences are MNHEY and SVGEGT. Trimming cost V 11 bases and J 0 bases, with 17 bases left between them.

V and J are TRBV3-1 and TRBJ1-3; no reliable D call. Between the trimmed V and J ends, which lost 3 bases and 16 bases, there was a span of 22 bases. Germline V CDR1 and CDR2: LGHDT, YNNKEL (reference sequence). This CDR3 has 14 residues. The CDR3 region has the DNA TGTGCCAGCAGCCATTCGGGAGCCCTTCGCCAACTGTATTTT. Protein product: CASSHSGALRQLYF.